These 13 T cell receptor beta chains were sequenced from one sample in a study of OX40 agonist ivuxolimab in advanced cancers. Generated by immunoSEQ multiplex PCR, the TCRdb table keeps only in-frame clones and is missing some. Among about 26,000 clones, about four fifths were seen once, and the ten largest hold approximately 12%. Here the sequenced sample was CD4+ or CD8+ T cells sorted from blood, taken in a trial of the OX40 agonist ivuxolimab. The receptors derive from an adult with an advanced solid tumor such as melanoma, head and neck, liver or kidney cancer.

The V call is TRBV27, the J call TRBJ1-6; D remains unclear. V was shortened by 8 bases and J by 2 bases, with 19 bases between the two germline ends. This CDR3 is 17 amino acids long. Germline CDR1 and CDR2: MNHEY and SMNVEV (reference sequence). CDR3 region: CASATFPGSPYNSPLHF. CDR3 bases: TGTGCCAGCGCGACGTTCCCGGGTTCCCCCTATAATTCACCCCTCCACTTT.

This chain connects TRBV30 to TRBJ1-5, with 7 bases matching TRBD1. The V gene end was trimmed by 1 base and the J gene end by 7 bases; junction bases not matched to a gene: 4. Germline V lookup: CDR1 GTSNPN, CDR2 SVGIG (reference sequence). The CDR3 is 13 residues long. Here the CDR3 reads CAWSAGGNQPQHF. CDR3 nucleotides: TGTGCCTGGAGTGCAGGGGGGAACCAGCCCCAGCATTTT.

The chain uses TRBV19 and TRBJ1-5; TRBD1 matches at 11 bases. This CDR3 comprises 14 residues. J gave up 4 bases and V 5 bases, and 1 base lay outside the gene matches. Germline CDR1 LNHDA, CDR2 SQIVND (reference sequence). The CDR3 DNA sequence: TGTGCCAGTAGTGGGACAGGGGGAAATCAGCCCCAGCATTTT. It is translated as CASSGTGGNQPQHF.

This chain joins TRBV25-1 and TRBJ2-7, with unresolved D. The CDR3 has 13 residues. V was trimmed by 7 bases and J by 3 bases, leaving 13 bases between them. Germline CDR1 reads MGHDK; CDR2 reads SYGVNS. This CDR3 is CASTSEAYYEQYF. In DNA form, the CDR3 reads TGTGCCAGCACCTCAGAGGCGTACTACGAGCAGTACTTC.

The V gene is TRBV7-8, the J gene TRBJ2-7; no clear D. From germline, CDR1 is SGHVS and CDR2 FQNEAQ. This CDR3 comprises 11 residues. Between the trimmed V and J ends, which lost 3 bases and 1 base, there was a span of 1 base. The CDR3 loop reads CASSLSYEQYF. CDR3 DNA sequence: TGTGCCAGCAGCTTGTCCTACGAGCAGTACTTC.

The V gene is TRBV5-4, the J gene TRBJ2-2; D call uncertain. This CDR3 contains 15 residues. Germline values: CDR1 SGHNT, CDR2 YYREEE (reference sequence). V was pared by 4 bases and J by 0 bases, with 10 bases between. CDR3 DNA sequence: TGTGCCAGCAGCCCCACCGAGGCGAACACCGGGGAGCTGTTTTTT. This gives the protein CASSPTEANTGELFF.

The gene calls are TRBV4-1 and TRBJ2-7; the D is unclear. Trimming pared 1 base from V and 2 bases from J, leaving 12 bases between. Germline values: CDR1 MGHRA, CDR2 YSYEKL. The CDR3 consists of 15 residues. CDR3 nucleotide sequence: TGCGCCAGCAGCCAAGTTGTCGTCAGCCCCTACGAGCAGTACTTC. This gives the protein CASSQVVVSPYEQYF.

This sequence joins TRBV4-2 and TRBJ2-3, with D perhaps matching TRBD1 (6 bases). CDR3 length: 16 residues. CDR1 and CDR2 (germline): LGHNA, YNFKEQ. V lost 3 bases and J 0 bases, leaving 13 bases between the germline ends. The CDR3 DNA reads TGTGCCAGCAGCCAGGTCCGGGACACAAGCACAGATACGCAGTATTTT. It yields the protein CASSQVRDTSTDTQYF.

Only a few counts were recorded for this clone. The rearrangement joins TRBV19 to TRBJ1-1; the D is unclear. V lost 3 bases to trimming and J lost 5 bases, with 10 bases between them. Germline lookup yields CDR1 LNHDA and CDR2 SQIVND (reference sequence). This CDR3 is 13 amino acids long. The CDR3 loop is CASSMEGWTEAFF. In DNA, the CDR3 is TGTGCCAGTAGTATGGAGGGTTGGACTGAAGCTTTCTTT.

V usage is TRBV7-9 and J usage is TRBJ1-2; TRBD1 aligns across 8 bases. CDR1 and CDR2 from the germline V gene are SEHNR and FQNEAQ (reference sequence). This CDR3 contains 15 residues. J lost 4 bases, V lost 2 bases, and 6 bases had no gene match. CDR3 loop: CASSLSLGQVYGYTF. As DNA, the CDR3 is TGTGCCAGCAGCTTATCCCTGGGACAGGTCTATGGCTACACCTTC. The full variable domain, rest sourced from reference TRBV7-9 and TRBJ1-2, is DTGVSQNPRHKITKRGQNVTFRCDPISEHNRLYWYRQTLGQGPEFLTYFQNEAQLEKSRLLSDRFSAERPKGSFSTLEIQRTEQGDSAMYLCASSLSLGQVYGYTFGSGTRLTVV.

The CDR3 is CASSLDFATNEKLFF. Here the CDR3 DNA reads TGTGCCAGCAGCTTAGATTTTGCGACTAATGAAAAACTGTTTTTT. This rearrangement joins TRBV7-8 to TRBJ1-4; no reliable D call. The V gene lost 1 base and the J gene lost 2 bases, with 8 bases spanning the gap. The CDR3 sequence is 15 residues long. Germline CDR1 and CDR2: SGHVS and FQNEAQ.

CDR3 DNA: TGTGCCAGCAGCTTAGCAGAACTCGGAAACACCATATATTTT. Translation gives CASSLAELGNTIYF. The chain couples TRBV13 to TRBJ1-3; D unresolved. Germline V gives CDR1 PRHDT, CDR2 FYEKMQ (reference sequence). V shed 1 base and J shed 4 bases, with 8 bases lying between them. The CDR3 runs to 14 residues.

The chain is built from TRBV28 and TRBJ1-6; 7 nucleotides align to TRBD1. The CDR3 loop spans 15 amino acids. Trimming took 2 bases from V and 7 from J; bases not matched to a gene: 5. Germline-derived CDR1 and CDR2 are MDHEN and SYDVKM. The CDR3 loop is CASSLPTGANSPLHF. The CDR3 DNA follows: TGTGCCAGCAGTTTACCTACAGGGGCAAATTCACCCCTCCACTTT. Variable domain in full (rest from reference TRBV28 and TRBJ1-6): DVKVTQSSRYLVKRTGEKVFLECVQDMDHENMFWYRQDPGLGLRLIYFSYDVKMKEKGDIPEGYSVSREKKERFSLILESASTNQTSMYLCASSLPTGANSPLHFGNGTRLTVT.